Presented here are 32 T cell receptor beta chains from one specimen sequenced in a study of human T cells and chemical hapten exposure. Time point here: pre-sensitization, week 0. Treatment noted: therapeutic diphenylcyclopropenone sensitization with weekly scalp DPC. TCRdb fed the RACE reads into MiXCR, producing one record per CDR3 protein. The sample holds a few hundred thousand distinct CDR3 sequences, approximately 8% seen once. The specimen was whole blood, collected in connection with sensitization to the hapten diphenylcyclopropenone (DPC). These TCRs come from a man aged 18-30 years with alopecia areata. Some clones in this sample may be carry-over from other donors' samples.

The genes are TRBV12-3 or TRBV12-4 and TRBJ1-2; no firm D call. Trimming took off 7 bases at V and 3 bases at J, with 9 bases between the two ends. CDR3 size: 12 residues. The CDR3 nucleotides are TGTGCCAGCACGCGGGAGTACTATGGCTACACCTTC. Its protein product is CASTREYYGYTF.

At least ten counts were recorded for this clonotype. In DNA form, the CDR3 reads TGTGCCAGCAGCGCTACCCAGGGTACGCAGTATTTT. Its translation: CASSATQGTQYF. V usage is TRBV11-2 and J usage is TRBJ2-3; D might be TRBD1 (5 bases). The CDR3 length is 12 residues. V was cut by 5 bases and J by 8 bases, with 11 bases left in between. CDR1 and CDR2 (germline): SGHAT, FQNNGV.

This clonotype was picked up a small number of times. The gene calls are TRBV6-2 or TRBV6-3 and TRBJ1-2; D not certain. Trimming cost V 6 bases and J 2 bases, with 7 bases left between them. The CDR3 spans 12 residues. CDR1 and CDR2 from the germline V gene are MNHEY and SVGEGT. DNA for the CDR3: TGTGCCAGCAGAGGTTCCAACTATGGCTACACCTTC. It specifies CASRGSNYGYTF.

This clonotype was seen more than once but under ten times. The chain joins TRBV24-1 to TRBJ1-5; 7 bases line up with TRBD1. Per germline, CDR1 KGHDR and CDR2 SFDVKD. This CDR3 region has 16 residues. The J segment lost 5 bases and the V segment lost 4 bases, leaving 10 bases of the junction unmatched. The CDR3 DNA reads as TGTGCCACCAGTGACCTCCCGGGACAGCAAGATCAGCCCCAGCATTTT. This gives the protein CATSDLPGQQDQPQHF.

The chain uses TRBV6-2 or TRBV6-3 and TRBJ2-3; 8 bases match TRBD2. The germline V gene encodes CDR1 MNHEY and CDR2 SVGEGT. The CDR3 runs 16 residues. The V and J ends lost 5 bases and 0 bases, in that order; junction bases with no gene match: 7. The CDR3 sequence: CASSPLSGVSTDTQYF. CDR3 DNA: TGTGCCAGCAGTCCGCTTAGCGGGGTTAGCACAGATACGCAGTATTTT.

The table lists this clonotype with many counts. In DNA, the CDR3 is TGCAGCGTTGACCCGGGGAAGGGGGCGCCTTTCTTT. Translated: CSVDPGKGAPFF. The chain joins TRBV29-1 to TRBJ1-1; 7 bases align to TRBD1. CDR1 SQVTM and CDR2 ANQGSEA come from the germline V gene. The CDR3 consists of 12 residues. J was trimmed by 12 bases and V by 3 bases; bases with no gene match: 10.

This clonotype has more than one count but fewer than ten. This chain uses TRBV6-2 or TRBV6-3 with TRBJ2-3; tentative D call: TRBD1 (5 bases). From germline, CDR1 is MNHEY and CDR2 SVGEGT. CDR3 length: 12 amino acids. The germline V and J ends were trimmed by 8 bases and 1 base, with 7 bases remaining between them. CDR3 amino acids: CASPRGTDTQYF. The DNA for the CDR3 is TGTGCCAGCCCCAGGGGCACAGATACGCAGTATTTT.

There are a few counts of this clonotype. The chain is built from TRBV10-3 and TRBJ1-2; 8 bases agree with TRBD1. Germline CDR1 and CDR2: ENHRY and SYGVKD. V shed 4 bases, J shed 3 bases, and the junction held 7 bases outside the gene matches. The CDR3 extends over 15 amino acids. The CDR3 DNA reads as TGTGCCATCAGTGGGGGTGACAGGGGTGACTATGGCTACACCTTC. Protein sequence: CAISGGDRGDYGYTF.

This clonotype was detected only a few times. The genes are TRBV3-1 and TRBJ2-7; D gene unclear. CDR1 is LGHDT, CDR2 YNNKEL, per germline (reference sequence). The V end was cut by 4 bases, the J end by 0 bases, with 13 bases between. The CDR3 spans 15 residues. The CDR3 DNA is TGTGCCAGCAGCCCTGACGTAGACTTCTCCTACGAGCAGTACTTC. Protein: CASSPDVDFSYEQYF.

This chain connects TRBV11-2 to TRBJ2-7; D remains unclear. V shed 5 bases and J shed 2 bases, with 13 bases lying between them. Germline values: CDR1 SGHAT, CDR2 FQNNGV. CDR3 length equals 14 residues. CDR3 sequence reads: CASSPTTMAYEQYV. The CDR3 DNA reads TGTGCCAGCAGCCCGACGACGATGGCCTACGAGCAGTACGTC.

The chain couples TRBV5-1 to TRBJ2-1, with TRBD1 identical over 7 bases. This CDR3 spans 14 amino acids. CDR1 is SGHRS and CDR2 is YFSETQ in the germline V gene. V was clipped by 2 bases and J by 7 bases; unmatched bases: 6. CDR3 in amino acids: CASSLGTARNEQFF. The CDR3 nucleotides read TGCGCCAGCAGCTTAGGGACAGCGCGTAATGAGCAGTTCTTC.

This clonotype turned up a few times. The V and J genes are TRBV24-1 and TRBJ2-3; unclear D gene. V was shortened by 7 bases and J by 0 bases, with 7 bases between the two germline ends. The CDR3 contains 13 residues. Germline-derived CDR1 and CDR2 are KGHDR and SFDVKD. The CDR3 sequence is CATRAESTDTQYF. The CDR3 DNA follows: TGTGCCACCAGGGCCGAGAGCACAGATACGCAGTATTTT.

The chain links TRBV4-3 to TRBJ2-3, with D unresolved. CDR1 and CDR2 (germline): LGHNA, YSLEER. Trimming shortened V by 0 bases and J by 2 bases, and 9 bases separated the two germline ends. The CDR3 loop spans 15 amino acids. CDR3 sequence (DNA): TGCGCCAGCAGCCAAGATGGCAGACCCACAGATACGCAGTATTTT. Translation gives CASSQDGRPTDTQYF.

The chain uses TRBV6-2 or TRBV6-3 and TRBJ1-1, with D tentatively TRBD1 (5 bases). The CDR3 is 14 residues long. V was pared by 4 bases and J by 7 bases, with 16 bases between. The germline gives CDR1 MNHEY, CDR2 SVGEGT. The CDR3 spells CASSSPGTHSEAFF. DNA for the CDR3: TGTGCCAGCAGTTCTCCCGGGACTCACAGTGAAGCTTTCTTT.

This clonotype was observed many times. J is TRBJ1-3 and V is TRBV29-1; D may be TRBD1 (6 bases). Germline values: CDR1 SQVTM, CDR2 ANQGSEA. The CDR3 extends over 13 amino acids. With 2 bases removed from V and 2 bases from J, the gap between germline ends came to 7 bases. CDR3 region: CSVEQGTGNTIYF. CDR3 nucleotide sequence: TGCAGCGTTGAACAGGGGACTGGAAACACCATATATTTT.

This chain uses TRBV10-3 with TRBJ1-5, with D possibly matching TRBD1 (6 bases). The CDR3 extends over 15 amino acids. Germline lookup yields CDR1 ENHRY and CDR2 SYGVKD. V lost 8 bases and J 2 bases, leaving 16 bases between the germline ends. CDR3 sequence reads: CAIRGAHGGNQPQHF. CDR3 coding DNA: TGTGCCATCCGGGGGGCGCATGGAGGCAATCAGCCCCAGCATTTT.

This clonotype came up a few times. The V and J genes are TRBV3-1 and TRBJ2-7; 11 nucleotides match TRBD1. There are 15 residues in the CDR3. The V segment lost 3 bases and the J segment 4 bases; nucleotides outside the gene matches: 5. Per germline, CDR1 LGHDT and CDR2 YNNKEL (reference sequence). This CDR3 is CASSQDRGPSYEQYF. The CDR3 DNA is TGTGCCAGCAGCCAGGACAGGGGGCCTTCTTACGAGCAGTACTTC.

This clonotype was observed a handful of times. The chain joins TRBV11-2 to TRBJ1-1, with a possible D match to TRBD1 (5 bases). Between the trimmed V and J ends, which lost 5 bases and 0 bases, there was a span of 16 bases. CDR1 is SGHAT and CDR2 is FQNNGV in the germline V gene. CDR3 length: 16 residues. This chain's CDR3 is CASSPVGDLLNTEAFF. As DNA, the CDR3 is TGTGCCAGCAGCCCGGTGGGGGACCTACTGAACACTGAAGCTTTCTTT.

This clonotype has a handful of counts. V usage is TRBV4-3 and J usage is TRBJ1-5, with a possible D match to TRBD1 (6 bases). The V end was cut by 2 bases, the J end by 7 bases, with 15 bases between. The CDR3 totals 15 residues. Germline V gives CDR1 LGHNA, CDR2 YSLEER. The CDR3 bases are TGCGCCAGCAGCCAATCGACAGCCACAGGGCAGCCCCAGCATTTT. Encoded protein: CASSQSTATGQPQHF.

The genes are TRBV4-1 and TRBJ2-1, with D perhaps matching TRBD1 (6 bases). The germline V gene has CDR1 MGHRA and CDR2 YSYEKL. The ends were cut back, 4 bases at V and 9 bases at J, with 19 bases in the middle. This CDR3 region has 15 residues. CDR3: CASSPRQDFFGEQFF. The CDR3 coding sequence is TGCGCCAGCAGCCCCAGACAGGATTTTTTTGGTGAGCAGTTCTTC.

Written as DNA, the CDR3 is TGTGCCAGCATCCGACAGGGTCCTACTTATAATTCACCCCTCCACTTT. Its translation: CASIRQGPTYNSPLHF. The chain uses TRBV6-1 and TRBJ1-6; 7 bases map to TRBD1. After removal of 7 bases from V and 4 bases from J, the junction contained 10 bases not matched to a gene. The CDR3 spans 16 residues. Germline CDR1 reads MNHNS; CDR2 reads SASEGT.

There are a few counts of this clonotype. The chain employs TRBV20-1 and TRBJ2-3; D might be TRBD1 (6 bases). V was trimmed by 7 bases and J by 14 bases, leaving 19 bases between them. The length of the CDR3 is 11 residues. Germline CDR1 DFQATT, CDR2 SNEGSKA (reference sequence). The CDR3 nucleotides read TGCAGTGTCAGGGGCATCACGAGGGGGTATTTT. Residues: CSVRGITRGYF.

The table lists this clonotype with many counts. The chain combines TRBV7-3 with TRBJ1-5; tentative D call: TRBD1 (5 bases). The CDR3 has 13 residues. From germline, CDR1 is SGHTA and CDR2 FQGTGA. V was trimmed by 5 bases and J by 4 bases, leaving 9 bases between them. In nucleotides, the CDR3 is TGTGCCAGCAGCAAGGGACCTAATCAGCCCCAGCATTTT. Translated, it gives CASSKGPNQPQHF.

This clonotype was detected many times. The gene calls are TRBV12-3 or TRBV12-4 and TRBJ1-1, with 8 nucleotides matching TRBD1. The CDR3 consists of 13 residues. Trimming removed 8 bases from V and 6 bases from J; junction bases left unmatched: 8. The DNA for the CDR3 is TGTGCCAGCGAGCCAGGGGGCGCGTCTGAAGCTTTCTTT. It codes for CASEPGGASEAFF.

This chain connects TRBV13 to TRBJ2-1; 9 bases fit TRBD2. Germline CDR1 is PRHDT and CDR2 is FYEKMQ (reference sequence). The CDR3 runs to 19 residues. Germline trimming cut 1 base from V and 2 bases from J; bases unmatched to any gene: 12. This CDR3 reads CASSLDRRGGLSPYNEQFF. In DNA, the CDR3 is TGTGCCAGCAGCTTAGATCGGCGGGGGGGCCTAAGTCCCTACAATGAGCAGTTCTTC.

J is TRBJ2-1 and V is TRBV7-6; 12 nucleotides match TRBD1. The V and J ends lost 5 bases and 6 bases, in that order; junction bases with no gene match: 5. CDR3 length equals 15 residues. Germline CDR1 reads SGHVS; CDR2 reads FNYEAQ. CDR3 sequence reads: CASSRGTGGINEQFF. The CDR3 region has the DNA TGTGCCAGCAGCCGCGGGACAGGGGGCATCAATGAGCAGTTCTTC.

This clonotype was found a few times. The chain links TRBV20-1 to TRBJ2-2; D possibly corresponds to TRBD1 (6 bases). V lost 5 bases, J lost 5 bases, and 9 bases lay in between. Germline loops: CDR1 DFQATT, CDR2 SNEGSKA (reference sequence). The CDR3 totals 12 residues. The CDR3 loop reads CSAPRGTGELFF. The CDR3 region has the DNA TGCAGTGCTCCGAGGGGGACCGGGGAGCTGTTTTTT.

This clonotype was seen only a few times. The J gene is TRBJ2-1, the V gene TRBV5-1; D may match TRBD1 or TRBD2 (5 bases each). V shed 4 bases and J shed 7 bases, with 18 bases lying between them. CDR1 and CDR2 from the germline V gene are SGHRS and YFSETQ. This CDR3 contains 15 residues. The CDR3, as DNA: TGCGCCAGCAGCCGATGGGGCGGAGAGGGGAATGAGCAGTTCTTC. Translating it yields CASSRWGGEGNEQFF.

In its sample, this clonotype was seen many times. J is TRBJ1-1 and V is TRBV9; D gene ambiguous. Between the trimmed V and J ends, which lost 4 bases and 0 bases, there was a span of 10 bases. The CDR3 length is 14 residues. Per the germline V gene, CDR1 is SGDLS and CDR2 is YYNGEE. CDR3: CASSSRGLNTEAFF. CDR3 nucleotides: TGTGCCAGCAGCTCCAGAGGGTTGAACACTGAAGCTTTCTTT.

The V gene is TRBV5-4, the J gene TRBJ1-6; the D is unclear. This CDR3 contains 15 residues. Trimming stripped 0 bases from V and 3 bases from J, with 7 bases between. The germline gives CDR1 SGHNT, CDR2 YYREEE (reference sequence). The CDR3 protein is CASSLGAIYNSPLHF. The CDR3 DNA reads as TGTGCCAGCAGCTTGGGGGCCATCTATAATTCACCCCTCCACTTT.

This clonotype appeared many times. The J gene is TRBJ1-1, the V gene TRBV15; 8 bases map to TRBD1. Germline loops: CDR1 LNHNV, CDR2 YYDKDF (reference sequence). The CDR3 covers 14 residues. The trim removed 0 bases at V and 6 bases at J, leaving 3 bases unmatched. CDR3 nucleotides: TGTGCCACCAGCAGAGAGACAGGGGTCCCTGAAGCTTTCTTT. As protein: CATSRETGVPEAFF. The full variable domain, completed using reference TRBV15 and TRBJ1-1, is DAMVIQNPRYQVTQFGKPVTLSCSQTLNHNVMYWYQQKSSQAPKLLFHYYDKDFNNEADTPDNFQSRRPNTSFCFLDIRSPGLGDTAMYLCATSRETGVPEAFFGQGTRLTVV.

The rearrangement uses TRBV6-2 or TRBV6-3 and TRBJ1-1, with 7 bases lining up with TRBD1. Trimming at V came to 6 bases and at J to 4 bases, leaving 5 bases not matched to a gene. This CDR3 has 13 residues. Germline CDR1 and CDR2: MNHEY and SVGEGT. DNA of the CDR3: TGTGCCAGCAGCCCGGGACAGCGCACTGAAGCTTTCTTT. This codes for CASSPGQRTEAFF.